This TCR beta chain was recorded in a study of Ad26.COV2.S vaccination and SARS-CoV-2 variants. After removal of 5 bases from V and 4 bases from J, the junction contained 10 bases not matched to a gene. CDR1 is SGHTA, CDR2 FQGNSA, per germline. This CDR3 contains 16 residues. Study-level findings and limits: Reportedly, spike-specific CD8+ and CD4+ T cell responses achieved substantial breadth once vaccination had taken place.

Only in-frame clones appear in the TCRdb table, and some are missing; sequencing was by immunoSEQ multiplex PCR. This table has 350,000 to 400,000 clones, approximately 91% appearing once. In its sample, this clone was seen once. Its matching antigen is unknown. Treatment: some 20 received Ad26.COV2.S at low or high dose, single or two shots; 5 received placebo; per-sample allocation not given. The investigators took samples on day 63 after the first vaccine or placebo injection. The material was peripheral blood, obtained in a trial of Ad26.COV2.S vaccine versus placebo. The receptor comes from a person aged 18 to 59 who received the Ad26.COV2.S COVID-19 vaccine or a placebo. This chain joins TRBV7-2 and TRBJ1-1, with TRBD1 matching 10 bases. The CDR3 region is CASSLGTGEWGTEAFF. CDR3 coding DNA: TGTGCCAGCAGCCTTGGGACAGGGGAATGGGGCACTGAAGCTTTCTTT.